The source of this T cell receptor beta chain is a study of blood T cells in healthy people across ages. Together with a sample-barcoded 5' primer, a J-beta primer mix was included in a second PCR lasting roughly 6 to 12 cycles. Using its own MiXCR run on the 5' RACE reads, TCRdb lists one record per CDR3 protein. The sample lists about 930,000 distinct CDR3 sequences, about 29% occurring once. Deletions cut 7 bases from V and 6 bases from J, with 15 bases between. The CDR3 is 13 amino acids. CDR1 is MNHEY and CDR2 is SMNVEV in the germline V gene (reference sequence). This clonotype was observed many times. The same data also contributed to another study, on T cells of mothers and their children.

This chain connects TRBV27 to TRBJ1-2, with D maybe TRBD1 (6 bases). This TCR derives from a woman in her 40s in good health. What was sequenced was blood. CDR3 sequence: CASMGGGIHGYTF. The CDR3 DNA follows: TGTGCCAGCATGGGAGGGGGGATCCATGGCTACACCTTC.